This section outlines one TCR beta chain sequence together with its context. The antigen this receptor binds is unknown. No base quality information exists; no much larger clone differs at one position. These data belong to a study of cytomegalovirus exposure and HLA in healthy donors (TCRdb year 2017). Study-wide context: An earlier analysis of approximately 590 of the donors reported more than 250 Gb of sequence data and roughly 100 million unique TCR beta sequences from 150 million to 200 million T cells. The aim of the study was to test whether cataloging public T cell receptors could identify signatures of past pathogen exposure. Four or five DR-DQ haplotypes were handled as single units for association and clustering, since linkage in the cohort was strong. Among roughly 400 genotyped donors of the cohort, an average of approximately 220,000 unique TCR beta nucleotide sequences was sequenced per donor, of which about 18% were non-productive. Donor age, sex, ethnicity and CMV serostatus were compiled alongside the repertoire data. Around 330 gigabases of sequencing data and around 88 million unique TCR sequences made up an early release that covered nearly 650 HLA-typed donors. A later genetic analysis used genome-wide SNP genotypes for about 65% of the roughly 700 donors, treating that subset as a discovery cohort. Every discovery cohort repertoire had been produced on one sequencing platform. To decide whether each TCR beta V gene segment behaved as functional or pseudogenic, an earlier analysis of some 600 of the donors relied on high-throughput TCR beta sequencing. Both class I and class II loci were covered by HLA typing, at four-digit resolution. To predict cytomegalovirus infection status, the study combined high-throughput TCR immunosequencing, statistical association of individual TCRs with disease status, and machine learning. The number of donors typed differed by locus, with roughly 620-640 for A, B, C, DRB1 and DQB1, 522 for DQA1, about 610 for DPA1, and some 440 for DPB1. In a later analysis, previously published TCR beta repertoires from hundreds of donors were re-analyzed and high-resolution HLA genotyping was added so that TCR occurrence patterns could be studied. A separate validation cohort of over 95 different subjects was used in addition to the roughly 620-subject first cohort. In the later analysis, no new phenotypic data were used to find candidate immune exposures; instead, reliance was placed on TCR beta sequences and their occurrence across donors. The genetic ancestry cluster associated with self-reported Caucasian donors included around four fifths of the approximately 410 genotyped donors. The study used immunosequencing to profile the T cell repertoires of several hundred subjects and linked those repertoires to cytomegalovirus serostatus. Points the paper makes about the study in general: In a later analysis, some 17,000 TCR beta sequences were associated with specific HLA alleles at a false discovery rate of 0.05. According to a later analysis, most CMV-associated TCR beta chains appeared to be HLA-restricted, and the HLA associations seemed to be driven largely by CMV exposure. Presence/absence analyses assumed roughly uniform sequencing depth across donors, an assumption that may not hold. In a later genetic analysis, fewer N-insertions in productive TCRs were reported among donors in an Asian-associated ancestry cluster than the roughly 700-donor mean. Correlated functional status among segregating V segments might be attributable to linkage disequilibrium, but an unknown experimental factor could not be ruled out. According to a later analysis, parvovirus B19, influenza, CMV and Epstein-Barr virus appeared linked to several top co-occurrence clusters. A further reported finding was that TCR beta sequences accurately predicted the HLA-A and HLA-B alleles for most subjects in the first cohort. For the cohort, immune exposure information was limited to CMV serostatus. A later analysis found that TCR association rates varied across HLA loci, with DRB1 alleles showing the most associated TCRs and HLA-C alleles the fewest. A cluster of highly shared sequence variants was judged likely to be a technical artifact of the sequencing pipeline. An earlier analysis of around 500 of the donors showed that most TCR beta V segments appeared in productive rearrangements either about 87% or about 30% of the time, which broadly matched IMGT annotations. The authors suggested that the approach could potentially be extended to other disease states and immunological phenotypes. Cytomegalovirus status was reported to be diagnosed by the classifier with high specificity and sensitivity in both the original and validation cohorts. Because counts were too low, 15 to 20 rarely observed V segments, including chromosome 9 orphons, were left out of the earlier analysis of about 620 of the donors. A later genetic analysis associated a missense DCLRE1C variant with V-gene and J-gene trimming of TCR beta chains, and an independent cohort replicated the association. Because the 87-base-pair reads could not distinguish some IMGT-functional V segments, including TRBV6-2 and TRBV6-3, those segments were excluded. In a later analysis, HLA-associated TCR beta chains were found to be more clonally expanded and to have lower generation probabilities than equally common non-associated chains. Across donors, most TCR sequences were observed very rarely, whereas some public TCRs were present in many individuals. Strong co-occurrence of HLA alleles, especially DR and DQ, made assigning TCR associations to individual alleles difficult. Three of the identified cytomegalovirus-associated TCR beta chains were confirmed in vitro to be specific for cytomegalovirus antigens. In the study, approximately 160 TCR beta chains were listed as associated with cytomegalovirus. This cohort had only TCR beta chains sequenced, and the lack of alpha or paired-chain data limited which features could be detected. Because HLA typing was missing for some donors at each locus, association tests included only the typed subset.

Reading from cysteine to phenylalanine, the CDR3 counts 13 amino acids. The sequence is cut down to CDR3 DNA, 39 bases in frame from base 1. For this chain, trimming is 7 bases at the V end and 8 bases at the J end, and the number of junction bases without a gene match is 13. CDR1 SQVTM and CDR2 ANQGSEA were looked up in the germline V gene. The protocol used for the library was the immunoSEQ multiplex PCR assay. For the multiplex PCR, a mixture combining 60 forward primers for TCR Vbeta segments and 13 reverse primers for TCR Jbeta segments was used. Amplification of the CDR3 region of rearranged TCR beta genes was performed with a multiplex PCR assay on genomic DNA. The amplified TCR beta libraries were sequenced on the Illumina HiSeq System as 87-base-pair reads. The paper's data handling went like this. A later analysis counted some 80 million unique TCR beta chains across the 666 repertoires, and 9 million to 14 million of these chains were shared by at least two donors. To remove PCR and sequencing errors, raw reads were error-corrected and collapsed into unique sequences using a nearest-neighbor algorithm that merged closely related sequences. CDR3 sequences were aligned to IMGT reference sequences to assign V, D and J gene segments. For a sequence to be retained, at least a six-nucleotide match to both a V gene segment and a J gene segment was required. A rearrangement counted as productive if the CDR3 had no stop codons and remained in frame with V and J, and every other rearrangement counted as non-productive. Following IMGT convention, CDR3 was defined as the stretch from the second conserved V-encoded cysteine to the conserved J-encoded phenylalanine. The earlier analysis of about 500 of the donors excluded sequences that lacked an unambiguous match to a single V gene segment. An earlier analysis of several hundred of the donors called V segments functional above 56.7% productive rearrangements and segregating when the between-donor standard deviation exceeded 5%. A statistical classification framework was developed to diagnose cytomegalovirus status using the catalog of TCR beta chain sequences. A later analysis assigned V and J genes by comparing TCR nucleotide sequences with IMGT/GENE-DB human TR gene sequences. The TCRdist pipeline was used in a later analysis to assign CDR3 sequences and most-parsimonious VDJ recombination scenarios. In a later analysis, every TCR beta chain was defined by the combination of its CDR3 amino acid sequence and its V-gene family, and reads without a unique V-gene family were dropped. As a way to deal with suspected cross-contamination and a sequencing artifact, a later analysis dropped roughly 600 nucleotide sequences that were highly shared and had low generation probability. A later analysis calculated a clonal expansion index for each public chain from normalized within-repertoire ranks of inferred template counts. In a later analysis, generation probabilities were computed with a VDJ recombination model fitted to out-of-frame rearrangements, and the resulting probabilities were checked against IGoR. In a later analysis, hypergeometric tests were used to score TCR-TCR, TCR-HLA and TCR-CMV co-occurrence, with a repertoire-size bias correction applied to TCR pairs. A later analysis estimated false discovery rates by permuting HLA or CMV assignments 20 times. A later analysis grouped co-occurring TCRs with DBSCAN, adding TCRdist sequence similarity when clustering within HLA-allele-positive subsets. Repertoires with fewer than 30,000 or more than 120,000 public chains were left out of co-occurrence clustering, as were about five repertoires with anomalous nucleotide sharing. Entries here come from immuneACCESS through TCRdb and include only in-frame sequences with V and J called. Some clones fail to appear in such tables; in the studies checked, an unresolved V gene covers under half of the shortfall, and the cause of the remainder is unknown. V and J calls and clone size follow that table, whereas D and trimming were derived from the DNA. The sample yields approximately 160,000 clones; 68% were counted once. The ten top clones hold approximately 1.5% of the sample.

In total, roughly 710 healthy bone marrow donors made up the cohort. All cohort members were sampled while nominally healthy, although unrecorded immune exposures were likely present. The donor tested CMV seronegative, placing the donor among the 350 or so seronegative members of the cohort. Each donor provided a peripheral blood sample, and peripheral blood mononuclear cells were used for TCR beta sequencing. The Qiagen DNeasy Blood Extraction Kit was used to extract genomic DNA from the blood cell samples. The receptor comes from a man over 45 in good health and CMV-seronegative. The rearranged segments are TRBV29-1 and TRBJ1-1, with 7 bases matching TRBD1. Sequencing input: PBMCs. The CDR3 protein is CSATMVQGKEAFF. The DNA sequence is TGCAGCGCTACTATGGTACAGGGGAAGGAAGCTTTCTTT.